One and the same sample provided the 27 T cell receptor beta chains below, sequenced in a study of cytomegalovirus exposure and HLA in healthy donors. Primers for the PCR totalled 60 Vbeta and 13 Jbeta. Libraries were prepared by immunoSEQ multiplex PCR; TCRdb keeps only in-frame clonotypes and omits some of them. The table includes 150,000 to 200,000 clones, around 83% detected once. Sequences were obtained from PBMCs. The receptors derive from a woman between 18 and 29 years old in good health and CMV-seronegative.

The V gene is TRBV15, the J gene TRBJ2-1, with 7 bases that match TRBD1. CDR1 is LNHNV, CDR2 YYDKDF, per germline (reference sequence). The CDR3 spans 15 residues. The trim removed 0 bases at V and 3 bases at J, leaving 2 bases unmatched. Written as DNA, the CDR3 is TGTGCCACCAGCAGAGAGCGACAGGGCTACAATGAGCAGTTCTTC. Amino acids: CATSRERQGYNEQFF.

This clone was detected a few times. V and J are TRBV6-1 and TRBJ2-7; a weak D match, TRBD1 (6 bases). The germline CDR1 and CDR2 sequences are MNHNS and SASEGT. The V gene lost 8 bases and the J gene lost 5 bases, with 16 bases spanning the gap. This CDR3 has 13 amino acids. This CDR3 reads CASGTRSAHEQYF. For the CDR3, the DNA is TGTGCCAGCGGGACACGCTCTGCACACGAGCAGTACTTC.

This clone was seen only a few times. This chain links TRBV19 with TRBJ2-7; no definite D call. V gave up 7 bases and J gave up 2 bases, with 15 bases separating them. The germline V gene encodes CDR1 LNHDA and CDR2 SQIVND (reference sequence). The CDR3 totals 14 residues. The DNA of the CDR3 is TGTGCCAGTACCCCTACCAACCGCGCCTACGAGCAGTACTTC. Residues: CASTPTNRAYEQYF.

The chain uses TRBV5-6 and TRBJ2-1, with a tentative D call TRBD1 (6 bases). The CDR3 has 12 residues. Germline V gene sequence: CDR1 SGHDT, CDR2 YYEEEE. Trimming stripped 4 bases from V and 9 bases from J, with 11 bases between. Here the CDR3 DNA reads TGTGCCAGCAGCGGTAACAGGGCTGAGCAGTTCTTC. Residues: CASSGNRAEQFF.

V usage is TRBV5-1 and J usage is TRBJ2-3; tentative D call: TRBD1 (6 bases). Germline CDR1 SGHRS, CDR2 YFSETQ. V lost 0 bases and J 0 bases, leaving 11 bases between the germline ends. The CDR3 contains 16 residues. The DNA of the CDR3 is TGCGCCAGCAGCTTGGGGGGACAAATGAGCACAGATACGCAGTATTTT. It yields the protein CASSLGGQMSTDTQYF.

This clone was seen only a few times. The chain joins TRBV7-2 to TRBJ2-5; the match to TRBD1 covers 11 bases. The CDR3 contains 15 residues. The V gene's germline CDR1 is SGHTA and CDR2 FQGNSA. V dropped 4 bases and J dropped 4; count of bases not matched to a gene: 5. CDR3 in DNA: TGTGCCAGCAGCTGGGGACAGGGGGTGGGAGAGACCCAGTACTTC. Translating gives CASSWGQGVGETQYF. Based on the CDR3 plus reference TRBV7-2 and TRBJ2-5, the full variable domain is GAGVSQSPSNKVTEKGKDVELRCDPISGHTALYWYRQSLGQGLEFLIYFQGNSAPDKSGLPSDRFSAERTGGSVSTLTIQRTQQEDSAVYLCASSWGQGVGETQYFGPGTRLLVL.

The chain carries TRBV27 and TRBJ1-6; D gene uncertain. Trimming took off 6 bases at V and 7 bases at J, with 13 bases between the two ends. Per germline, CDR1 MNHEY and CDR2 SMNVEV (reference sequence). The CDR3 loop spans 14 amino acids. CDR3 sequence: CASRRDYGNSPLHF. The CDR3 DNA reads as TGTGCCAGCAGGCGGGATTATGGGAATTCACCCCTCCACTTT.

The count of this clone is one. The CDR3 protein is CASSTGTTANTGELFF. The CDR3 region has the DNA TGTGCCAGCAGCACGGGGACAACCGCGAACACCGGGGAGCTGTTTTTT. The chain joins TRBV11-3 to TRBJ2-2; a possible D gene is TRBD1 (6 bases). V was clipped by 5 bases and J by 0 bases, with 13 bases between them. Germline V gene sequence: CDR1 SGHNT, CDR2 YENEEA. This CDR3 spans 16 amino acids.

This chain connects TRBV7-6 to TRBJ1-1, with 7 bases fitting TRBD1. The CDR3 covers 13 residues. The V segment lost 5 bases and the J segment 6 bases; nucleotides outside the gene matches: 6. Germline values: CDR1 SGHVS, CDR2 FNYEAQ. CDR3 protein: CASSARQGSEAFF. CDR3 in DNA: TGTGCCAGCAGCGCTAGACAGGGCTCTGAAGCTTTCTTT.

This chain joins TRBV27 and TRBJ2-7, with 7 bases lining up with TRBD1. Germline V gene sequence: CDR1 MNHEY, CDR2 SMNVEV (reference sequence). The V segment lost 4 bases and the J segment 3 bases; nucleotides outside the gene matches: 3. This CDR3 has 13 amino acids. CDR3 region: CASSYYRGYEQYF. The CDR3 DNA reads as TGTGCCAGCAGTTACTACAGGGGCTACGAGCAGTACTTC.

This chain links TRBV27 with TRBJ2-3; 13 nucleotides match TRBD2. Germline V lookup: CDR1 MNHEY, CDR2 SMNVEV (reference sequence). With V trimmed by 7 bases and J by 5 bases, 6 bases remained unmatched. The CDR3 spans 15 residues. CDR3 bases: TGTGCCAGCATACTAGCGGGAGGGTTGGGAGATACGCAGTATTTT. Amino acids: CASILAGGLGDTQYF.

The chain recombines TRBV19 with TRBJ2-2; D possibly corresponds to TRBD1 (6 bases). This CDR3 is 16 amino acids long. Germline CDR1 reads LNHDA; CDR2 reads SQIVND (reference sequence). Trimming took 8 bases from V and 0 from J, leaving 16 bases between them. CDR3 sequence reads: CASHIEGTTNTGELFF. The CDR3 DNA reads TGTGCCAGTCACATTGAGGGGACAACGAACACCGGGGAGCTGTTTTTT. Full variable domain (missing parts from reference TRBV19 and TRBJ2-2): DGGITQSPKYLFRKEGQNVTLSCEQNLNHDAMYWYRQDPGQGLRLIYYSQIVNDFQKGDIAEGYSVSREKKESFPLTVTSAQKNPTAFYLCASHIEGTTNTGELFFGEGSRLTVL.

The V gene is TRBV6-6, the J gene TRBJ1-2, with 9 positions matching TRBD1. Germline CDR1 is MNHNY and CDR2 is SVGAGI (reference sequence). The CDR3 is 13 residues long. Germline trimming cut 4 bases from V and 6 bases from J; bases unmatched to any gene: 3. The CDR3 loop reads CASSLTGGDGYTF. In DNA form, the CDR3 reads TGTGCCAGCAGTTTGACAGGGGGAGATGGCTACACCTTC.

The V gene is TRBV18, the J gene TRBJ1-1, with 11 bases identical to TRBD1. With V trimmed by 0 bases and J by 10 bases, 7 bases remained unmatched. CDR1 is KGHSH and CDR2 is LQKENI in the germline V gene. This CDR3 comprises 15 residues. In DNA form, the CDR3 reads TGTGCCAGCTCACCACCAGGACAGGGGGCGGTTGGAGCTTTCTTT. It is translated as CASSPPGQGAVGAFF.

This clone came up once. The V call is TRBV28, the J call TRBJ2-7; 7 bases fit TRBD1. The germline V gene has CDR1 MDHEN and CDR2 SYDVKM. V lost 6 bases and J lost 3; bases outside the gene matches: 11. This CDR3 has 15 amino acids. Here the CDR3 DNA reads TGTGCCAGCAGACCCGGGACAGCGGCAGGCTACGAGCAGTACTTC. Amino acids: CASRPGTAAGYEQYF.

This chain connects TRBV6-5 to TRBJ1-4, with 9 bases matching TRBD1. Germline V gives CDR1 MNHEY, CDR2 SVGAGI. J lost 12 bases, V lost 7 bases, and 12 bases had no gene match. This CDR3 region has 14 residues. The CDR3: CASNWEQGARELFF. The DNA for the CDR3 is TGTGCCAGCAATTGGGAACAGGGGGCGCGGGAACTGTTTTTT.

The chain recombines TRBV19 with TRBJ2-7; 7 positions match TRBD1. With 5 bases clipped from V and 2 bases from J, the junction kept 3 bases outside the gene matches. The V gene's germline CDR1 is LNHDA and CDR2 SQIVND (reference sequence). The CDR3 runs 13 residues. CDR3: CASSDDRAYEQYF. The CDR3 DNA sequence: TGTGCCAGTAGTGATGACAGGGCCTACGAGCAGTACTTC.

The CDR3: CASSLSRGTGGFEQYF. As DNA, the CDR3 is TGTGCCAGCAGCTTGAGTAGGGGGACAGGGGGCTTCGAGCAGTACTTC. The J gene is TRBJ2-7, the V gene TRBV5-4; 12 nucleotides agree with TRBD1. This CDR3 is 16 amino acids long. Per the germline V gene, CDR1 is SGHNT and CDR2 is YYREEE (reference sequence). The trim removed 1 base at V and 6 bases at J, leaving 8 bases unmatched.

This chain joins TRBV29-1 and TRBJ1-2; weak D call: TRBD1 (5 bases). Germline V gene lookup returns CDR1 SQVTM and CDR2 ANQGSEA. Trimming took off 2 bases at V and 7 bases at J, with 11 bases between the two ends. The CDR3 is made up of 12 amino acids. The CDR3 sequence: CSVEQGLGGYTF. In DNA form, the CDR3 reads TGCAGCGTTGAACAGGGCCTAGGTGGCTACACCTTC.

The V call is TRBV6-5, the J call TRBJ1-1; D unclear. V lost 0 bases and J 2 bases, leaving 10 bases between the germline ends. Per germline, CDR1 MNHEY and CDR2 SVGAGI. The CDR3 is 15 amino acids. The DNA of the CDR3 is TGTGCCAGCAGTTACTCCCCAGTCCCAAACACTGAAGCTTTCTTT. Translation gives CASSYSPVPNTEAFF.

This chain links TRBV9 with TRBJ2-6; 9 bases map to TRBD1. J lost 0 bases, V lost 9 bases, and 4 bases had no gene match. CDR3 length: 15 residues. Per germline, CDR1 SGDLS and CDR2 YYNGEE. In DNA, the CDR3 is TGTGCCACAGGGACAGGGAGCTCTGGGGCCAACGTCCTGACTTTC. Its protein product is CATGTGSSGANVLTF.

The gene calls are TRBV28 and TRBJ2-1; D may be TRBD1 (5 bases). The ends were cut back, 4 bases at V and 4 bases at J, with 14 bases in the middle. This CDR3 spans 15 amino acids. Germline V gene sequence: CDR1 MDHEN, CDR2 SYDVKM. CDR3 bases: TGTGCCAGCAGTTCGCAGGGCGTCTTTTACAATGAGCAGTTCTTC. Protein sequence: CASSSQGVFYNEQFF.

V and J are TRBV7-9 and TRBJ2-5; D remains ambiguous. In germline, CDR1 is SEHNR, CDR2 FQNEAQ (reference sequence). The CDR3 is made up of 14 amino acids. V was pared by 2 bases and J by 3 bases, with 10 bases between. The CDR3 DNA is TGTGCCAGCAGCTTAACCCTAACCGAAGAGACCCAGTACTTC. Translating gives CASSLTLTEETQYF.

About this clone itself: A read error may produce the germline difference seen at one junction end. V is TRBV7-9 and J is TRBJ2-7; D remains unclear. Germline V gene sequence: CDR1 SEHNR, CDR2 FQNEAQ (reference sequence). The CDR3 covers 12 residues. DNA of the CDR3: TGTTCCAGCAGTTCGACTGGCTACGAGCAGTACTTC. Encoded protein: CSSSSTGYEQYF. Combining the CDR3 with reference TRBV7-9 and TRBJ2-7 gives the whole variable domain DTGVSQNPRHKITKRGQNVTFRCDPISEHNRLYWYRQTLGQGPEFLTYFQNEAQLEKSRLLSDRFSAERPKGSFSTLEIQRTEQGDSAMYLCSSSSTGYEQYFGPGTRLTVT.

The chain employs TRBV5-6 and TRBJ1-6; 10 nucleotides line up with TRBD1. The CDR3 covers 15 residues. In germline, CDR1 is SGHDT, CDR2 YYEEEE. V was clipped by 0 bases and J by 7 bases; unmatched bases: 1. CDR3 bases: TGTGCCAGCAGCTTGGGACAGGGGGCAAATTCACCCCTCCACTTT. This codes for CASSLGQGANSPLHF.

This chain uses TRBV19 with TRBJ1-5, with D unclear. The germline V gene has CDR1 LNHDA and CDR2 SQIVND (reference sequence). CDR3 length: 13 amino acids. V lost 5 bases and J 4 bases, leaving 9 bases between the germline ends. The CDR3 DNA follows: TGTGCCAGTAGTGGTCGGGAAAATCAGCCCCAGCATTTT. Translation: CASSGRENQPQHF.

This clone has only one observation. The rearrangement joins TRBV29-1 to TRBJ2-2, with TRBD1 matching 10 bases. The CDR3 spans 15 residues. Germline CDR1 is SQVTM and CDR2 is ANQGSEA. Unmatched junction bases numbered 11, after V lost 6 bases and J lost 7 bases. The CDR3 here is CSVLQGQGFVGELFF. The CDR3 DNA follows: TGCAGCGTCCTCCAGGGACAGGGGTTTGTCGGGGAGCTGTTTTTT.